These 10 T cell receptor beta chains originate from one sample sequenced in a study of T cell repertoires in cytomegalovirus infection. TCRdb itself ran the reads through MiXCR, one entry per CDR3 protein. The table has about 69,000 distinct CDR3 sequences, more than 25% seen once; the top ten hold 59%. These receptors have no known antigen. The input for sequencing was CD8+ T cells from cultured PBMCs, taken from culture after CMV antigen stimulation. All receptors come from a human donor in good health (CMV status not recorded). Some clones in this sample may be carry-over from other donors' samples.

This clonotype showed up just a few times. This CDR3 reads CASSTMRTSGRNTGELFF. Here the CDR3 DNA reads TGTGCCAGCAGTACCATGAGGACTAGCGGGAGGAACACCGGGGAGCTGTTTTTT. V and J are TRBV28 and TRBJ2-2; 13 bases agree with TRBD2. V gave up 5 bases and J gave up 1 base; unmatched junction bases: 7. Looked up from germline, CDR1 is MDHEN and CDR2 is SYDVKM. The CDR3 sequence is 18 residues long.

This clonotype was observed many times. The genes are TRBV7-2 and TRBJ2-3; 12 positions match TRBD2. CDR1 and CDR2 (germline): SGHTA, FQGNSA. The CDR3 consists of 15 residues. With 2 bases clipped from V and 5 bases from J, the junction kept 2 bases outside the gene matches. CDR3 region: CASSLRTSGVDTQYF. The CDR3 nucleotides read TGTGCCAGCAGCTTAAGGACTAGCGGGGTAGATACGCAGTATTTT.

At least ten counts were recorded for this clonotype. The chain has TRBV4-3 and TRBJ1-1, with 7 nucleotides matching TRBD1. Germline assignment: CDR1 LGHNA and CDR2 YSLEER. J was trimmed by 5 bases and V by 0 bases; bases with no gene match: 9. This CDR3 is 16 amino acids long. In nucleotides, the CDR3 is TGCGCCAGCAGCCAAGATTGGAGACAGGGAGGTACTGAAGCTTTCTTT. Translated, it gives CASSQDWRQGGTEAFF.

The V and J genes are TRBV24-1 and TRBJ2-1, with 9 bases fitting TRBD1. The length of the CDR3 is 15 residues. V shed 6 bases, J shed 4 bases, and the junction held 6 bases outside the gene matches. CDR1 KGHDR and CDR2 SFDVKD come from the germline V gene. The CDR3 is CATSTGTGSYNEQFF. The CDR3 nucleotides are TGTGCCACCAGTACCGGGACAGGGTCATACAATGAGCAGTTCTTC.

This chain joins TRBV19 and TRBJ1-1; 7 positions match TRBD1. The V gene's germline CDR1 is LNHDA and CDR2 SQIVND (reference sequence). The CDR3 extends over 15 amino acids. Losses at the gene ends were 6 bases for V and 5 bases for J; bases not matched to a gene: 12. CDR3 residues: CASRSTRGLETEAFF. In DNA, the CDR3 is TGTGCCAGTAGATCTACGAGGGGGCTGGAGACTGAAGCTTTCTTT.

V and J are TRBV10-3 and TRBJ2-1; D unresolved. Germline V gene sequence: CDR1 ENHRY, CDR2 SYGVKD. The CDR3 spans 14 residues. Trimming took off 0 bases at V and 8 bases at J, with 11 bases between the two ends. CDR3: CAISESSPGYEQFF. The CDR3, as DNA: TGTGCCATCAGTGAGTCGAGCCCGGGCTATGAGCAGTTCTTC.

The chain uses TRBV6-1 and TRBJ1-5, with unresolved D. CDR3 length: 13 amino acids. The V and J ends lost 6 bases and 2 bases respectively, with 8 bases between them. Germline CDR1 and CDR2: MNHNS and SASEGT. The CDR3 protein is CASRVARNQPQHF. The CDR3 DNA reads as TGTGCCAGCAGGGTAGCGCGCAATCAGCCCCAGCATTTT.

The rearrangement uses TRBV10-3 and TRBJ2-7; D unresolved. V was shortened by 2 bases and J by 4 bases, with 9 bases between the two germline ends. The CDR3 runs to 13 residues. Germline loops: CDR1 ENHRY, CDR2 SYGVKD. In nucleotides, the CDR3 is TGTGCCATCAGTGAGCGCCTAGGTTACGAGCAGTACTTC. Its translation: CAISERLGYEQYF.

This clonotype was detected ten times or more. The chain employs TRBV7-2 and TRBJ2-7; D gene ambiguous. The CDR3 has 14 residues. CDR1 SGHTA and CDR2 FQGNSA come from the germline V gene. Trimming stripped 1 base from V and 4 bases from J, with 11 bases between. CDR3 coding DNA: TGTGCCAGCAGCTTAGAGGCCCCCAGATACGAGCAGTACTTC. This gives the protein CASSLEAPRYEQYF.

About this clonotype itself: This could be a read error, since a much larger clone is one nucleotide away. The chain is built from TRBV10-2 and TRBJ2-1; D is unresolved. The CDR3 runs to 12 residues. The germline gives CDR1 WSHSY, CDR2 SAAADI. V lost 5 bases to trimming and J lost 8 bases, with 10 bases between them. CDR3 protein: CASSTGTDEQFF. CDR3 in DNA: TGCGCCAGCAGTACTGGAACGGATGAGCAGTTCTTC.